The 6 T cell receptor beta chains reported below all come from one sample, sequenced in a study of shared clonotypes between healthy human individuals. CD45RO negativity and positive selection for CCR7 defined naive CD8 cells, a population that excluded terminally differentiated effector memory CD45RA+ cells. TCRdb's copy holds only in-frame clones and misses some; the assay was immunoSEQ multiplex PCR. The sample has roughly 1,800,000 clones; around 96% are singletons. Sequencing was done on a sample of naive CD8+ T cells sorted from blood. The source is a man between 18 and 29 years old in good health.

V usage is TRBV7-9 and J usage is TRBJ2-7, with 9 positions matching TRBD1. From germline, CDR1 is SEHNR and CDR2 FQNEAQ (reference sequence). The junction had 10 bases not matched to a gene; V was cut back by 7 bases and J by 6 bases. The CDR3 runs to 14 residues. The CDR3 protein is CASNPAGQGPEQYF. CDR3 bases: TGTGCCAGCAACCCTGCGGGACAGGGTCCCGAGCAGTACTTC.

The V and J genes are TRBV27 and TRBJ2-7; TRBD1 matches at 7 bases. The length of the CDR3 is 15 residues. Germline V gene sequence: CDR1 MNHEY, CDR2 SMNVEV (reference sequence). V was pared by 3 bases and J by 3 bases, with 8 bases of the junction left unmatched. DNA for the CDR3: TGTGCCAGCAGTTTGGGGGCAGGGGGTGACTACGAGCAGTACTTC. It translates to CASSLGAGGDYEQYF.

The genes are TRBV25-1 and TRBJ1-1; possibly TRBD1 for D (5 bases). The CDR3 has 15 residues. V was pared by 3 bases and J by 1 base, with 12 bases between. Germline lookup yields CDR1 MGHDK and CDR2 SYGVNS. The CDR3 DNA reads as TGTGCCAGCAGTGACCCAGACAGACCGAACACTGAAGCTTTCTTT. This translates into CASSDPDRPNTEAFF.

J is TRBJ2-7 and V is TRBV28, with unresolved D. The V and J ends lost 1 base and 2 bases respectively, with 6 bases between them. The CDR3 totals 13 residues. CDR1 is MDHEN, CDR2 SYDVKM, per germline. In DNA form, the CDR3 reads TGTGCCAGCAGTTTATTTACCACCTACGAGCAGTACTTC. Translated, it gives CASSLFTTYEQYF.

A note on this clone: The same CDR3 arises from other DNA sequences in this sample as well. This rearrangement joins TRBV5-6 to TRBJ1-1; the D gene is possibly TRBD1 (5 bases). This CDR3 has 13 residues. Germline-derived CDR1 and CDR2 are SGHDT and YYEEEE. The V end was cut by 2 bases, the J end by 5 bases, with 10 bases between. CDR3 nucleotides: TGTGCCAGCAGCTTTTGGGGGGGAACTGAAGCTTTCTTT. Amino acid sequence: CASSFWGGTEAFF.

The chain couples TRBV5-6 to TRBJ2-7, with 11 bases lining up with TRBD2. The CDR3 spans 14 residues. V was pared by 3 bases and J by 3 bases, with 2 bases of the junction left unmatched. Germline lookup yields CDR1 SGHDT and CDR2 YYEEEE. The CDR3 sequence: CASSSLAGGYEQYF. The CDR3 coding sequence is TGTGCCAGCAGCTCCCTAGCGGGAGGCTACGAGCAGTACTTC. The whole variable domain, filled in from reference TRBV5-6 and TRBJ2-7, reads DAGVTQSPTHLIKTRGQQVTLRCSPKSGHDTVSWYQQALGQGPQFIFQYYEEEERQRGNFPDRFSGHQFPNYSSELNVNALLLGDSALYLCASSSLAGGYEQYFGPGTRLTVT.